Given below is one TCR beta chain in context. Antigen: not known. Data came from immunoSEQ multiplex PCR; TCRdb stores just in-frame clones and leaves some out. The sample yields about 140,000 clones, 80% to 95% seen once. With 6 bases clipped from V and 4 bases from J, the junction kept 14 bases outside the gene matches. The length of the CDR3 is 17 residues. Germline-derived CDR1 and CDR2 are LGHNA and YNFKEQ. This sample was taken from a study of T cell responses to AZD1222 COVID-19 vaccine. Study-wide points: Recipients of two AZD1222 doses showed rising Spike-specific TCR breadth and depth. Possibly, clonal diversity was underestimated; donors were largely white British and included more females. The peak T cell response came first, and repertoires were sampled only after it.

The chain uses TRBV4-2 and TRBJ1-2, with 10 bases lining up with TRBD1. The sequence was collected from an adult in good health. This sample comprised peripheral blood, obtained on day 0 of AZD1222 vaccination. The CDR3 region has the DNA TGTGCCAGCAGTAACATGGACTTGACAGGGGGCCTCTATGGCTACACCTTC. It codes for CASSNMDLTGGLYGYTF.